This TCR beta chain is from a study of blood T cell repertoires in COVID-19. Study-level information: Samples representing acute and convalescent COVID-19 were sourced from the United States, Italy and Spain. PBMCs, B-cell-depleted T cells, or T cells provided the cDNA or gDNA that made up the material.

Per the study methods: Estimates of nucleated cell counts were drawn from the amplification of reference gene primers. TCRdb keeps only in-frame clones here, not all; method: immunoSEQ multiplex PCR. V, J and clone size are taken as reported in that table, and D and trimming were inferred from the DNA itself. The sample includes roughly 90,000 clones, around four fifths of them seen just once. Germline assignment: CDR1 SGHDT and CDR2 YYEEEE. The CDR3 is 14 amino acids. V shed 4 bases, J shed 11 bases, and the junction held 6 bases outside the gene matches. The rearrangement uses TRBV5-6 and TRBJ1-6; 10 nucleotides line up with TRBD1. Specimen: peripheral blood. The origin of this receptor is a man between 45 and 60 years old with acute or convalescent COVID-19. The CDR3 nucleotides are TGTGCCAGCAGCGAGACAGGGGGCTGGGCACCCCTCCACTTT. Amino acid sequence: CASSETGGWAPLHF.